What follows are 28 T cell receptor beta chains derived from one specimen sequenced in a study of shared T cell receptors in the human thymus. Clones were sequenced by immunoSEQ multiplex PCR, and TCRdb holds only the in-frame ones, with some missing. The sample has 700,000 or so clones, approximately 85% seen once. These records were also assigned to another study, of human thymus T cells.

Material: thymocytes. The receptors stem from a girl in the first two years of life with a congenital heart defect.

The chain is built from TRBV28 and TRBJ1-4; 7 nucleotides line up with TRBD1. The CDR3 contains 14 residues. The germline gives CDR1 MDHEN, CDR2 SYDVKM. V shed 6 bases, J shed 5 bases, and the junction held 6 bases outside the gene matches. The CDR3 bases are TGTGCCAGCAGAAGACAGGGTTGGAATGAAAAACTGTTTTTT. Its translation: CASRRQGWNEKLFF.

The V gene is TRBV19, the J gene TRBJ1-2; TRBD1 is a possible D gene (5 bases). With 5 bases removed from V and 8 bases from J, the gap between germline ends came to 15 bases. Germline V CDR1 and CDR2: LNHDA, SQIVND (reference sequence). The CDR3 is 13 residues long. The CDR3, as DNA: TGTGCCAGTAGTGGTCTTGGGGCTGGCGGCTACACCTTC. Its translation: CASSGLGAGGYTF.

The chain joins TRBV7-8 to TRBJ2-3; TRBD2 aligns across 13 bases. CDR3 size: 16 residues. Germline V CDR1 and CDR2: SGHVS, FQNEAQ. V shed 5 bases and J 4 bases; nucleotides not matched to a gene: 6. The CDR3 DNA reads TGTGCCAGCAGCCTGACTAGCGGGGGGCTCGCAGATACGCAGTATTTT. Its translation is CASSLTSGGLADTQYF. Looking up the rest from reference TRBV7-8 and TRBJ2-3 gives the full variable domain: GAGVSQSPRYKVAKRGQDVALRCDPISGHVSLFWYQQALGQGPEFLTYFQNEAQLDKSGLPSDRFFAERPEGSVSTLKIQRTQQEDSAVYLCASSLTSGGLADTQYFGPGTRLTVL.

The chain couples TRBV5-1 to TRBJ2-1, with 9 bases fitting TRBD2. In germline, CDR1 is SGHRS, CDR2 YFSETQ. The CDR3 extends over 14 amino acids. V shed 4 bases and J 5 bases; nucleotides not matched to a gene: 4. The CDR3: CASSRGTSNNEQFF. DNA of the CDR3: TGCGCCAGCAGCCGAGGGACTAGCAACAATGAGCAGTTCTTC. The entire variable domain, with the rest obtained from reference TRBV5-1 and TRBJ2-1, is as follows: KAGVTQTPRYLIKTRGQQVTLSCSPISGHRSVSWYQQTPGQGLQFLFEYFSETQRNKGNFPGRFSGRQFSNSRSEMNVSTLELGDSALYLCASSRGTSNNEQFFGPGTRLTVL.

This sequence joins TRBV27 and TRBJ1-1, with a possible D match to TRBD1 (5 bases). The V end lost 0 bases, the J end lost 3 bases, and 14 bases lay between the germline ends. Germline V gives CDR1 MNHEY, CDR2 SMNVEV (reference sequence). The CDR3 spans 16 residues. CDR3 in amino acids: CASSLSTAVGYTEAFF. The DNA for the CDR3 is TGTGCCAGCAGTTTATCGACAGCTGTGGGGTACACTGAAGCTTTCTTT.

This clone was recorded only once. Written as DNA, the CDR3 is TGTGCCACAAGAGTTCCTCTGGAGGGCTACACCTTC. This gives the protein CATRVPLEGYTF. J is TRBJ1-2 and V is TRBV19; D is uncertain. CDR3 size: 12 residues. The germline V gene has CDR1 LNHDA and CDR2 SQIVND (reference sequence). V lost 10 bases, J lost 8 bases, and 17 bases lay in between.

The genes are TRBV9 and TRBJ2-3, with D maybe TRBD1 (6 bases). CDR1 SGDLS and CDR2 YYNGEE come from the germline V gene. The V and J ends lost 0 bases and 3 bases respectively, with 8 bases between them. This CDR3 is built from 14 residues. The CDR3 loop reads CASSVGRGTDTQYF. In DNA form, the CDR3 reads TGTGCCAGCAGCGTAGGTAGGGGGACAGATACGCAGTATTTT.

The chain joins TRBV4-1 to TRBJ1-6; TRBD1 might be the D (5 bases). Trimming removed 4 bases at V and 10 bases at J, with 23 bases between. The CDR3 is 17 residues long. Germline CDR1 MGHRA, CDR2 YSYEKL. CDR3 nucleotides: TGCGCCAGCAGCCTGAGCCTGACAGTTTCTCACCTCTCACCCCTCCACTTT. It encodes CASSLSLTVSHLSPLHF.

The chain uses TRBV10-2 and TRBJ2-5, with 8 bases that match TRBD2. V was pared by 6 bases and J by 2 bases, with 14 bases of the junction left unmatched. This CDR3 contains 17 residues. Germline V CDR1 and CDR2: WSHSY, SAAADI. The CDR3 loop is CASSPAEERGRQETQYF. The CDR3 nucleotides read TGCGCCAGCAGCCCGGCTGAGGAGCGGGGGAGACAAGAGACCCAGTACTTC.

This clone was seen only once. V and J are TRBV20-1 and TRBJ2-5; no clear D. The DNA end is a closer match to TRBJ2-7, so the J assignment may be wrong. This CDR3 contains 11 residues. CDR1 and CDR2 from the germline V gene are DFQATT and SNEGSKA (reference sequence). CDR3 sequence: CSAARIHEQYF. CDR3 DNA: TGCAGTGCTGCTAGAATTCACGAGCAGTACTTC.

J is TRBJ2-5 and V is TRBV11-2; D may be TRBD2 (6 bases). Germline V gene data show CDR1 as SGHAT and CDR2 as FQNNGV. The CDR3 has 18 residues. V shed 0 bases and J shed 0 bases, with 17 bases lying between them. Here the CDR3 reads CASSLDLPDYPYQETQYF. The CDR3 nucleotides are TGTGCCAGCAGCTTAGATCTGCCGGACTACCCGTACCAAGAGACCCAGTACTTC.

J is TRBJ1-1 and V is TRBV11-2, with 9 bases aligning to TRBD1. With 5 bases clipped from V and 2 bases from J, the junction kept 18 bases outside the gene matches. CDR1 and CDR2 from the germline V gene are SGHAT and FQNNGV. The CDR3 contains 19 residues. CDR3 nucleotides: TGTGCCAGCAGCACACCCCCCGCAATCGACAGGGGGTTAAACACTGAAGCTTTCTTT. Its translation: CASSTPPAIDRGLNTEAFF.

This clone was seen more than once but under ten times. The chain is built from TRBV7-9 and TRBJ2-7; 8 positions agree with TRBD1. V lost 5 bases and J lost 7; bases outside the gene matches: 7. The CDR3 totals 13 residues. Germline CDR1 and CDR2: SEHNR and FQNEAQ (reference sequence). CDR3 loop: CASSQHRGREQYF. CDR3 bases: TGTGCCAGCAGCCAGCACAGGGGGAGAGAGCAGTACTTC.

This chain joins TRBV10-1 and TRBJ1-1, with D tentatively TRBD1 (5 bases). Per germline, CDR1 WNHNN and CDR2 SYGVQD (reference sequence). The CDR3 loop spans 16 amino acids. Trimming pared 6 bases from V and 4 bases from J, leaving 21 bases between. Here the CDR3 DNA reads TGCGCCAGCAGCCAAGGCGGGGGATTTTCGGGCACTGAAGCTTTCTTT. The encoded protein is CASSQGGGFSGTEAFF.

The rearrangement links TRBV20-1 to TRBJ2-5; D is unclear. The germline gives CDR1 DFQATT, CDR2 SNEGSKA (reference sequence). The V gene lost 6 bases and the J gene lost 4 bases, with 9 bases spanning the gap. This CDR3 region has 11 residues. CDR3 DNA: TGCAGTGCGAAAGAAGCAGAGACCCAGTACTTC. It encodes CSAKEAETQYF.

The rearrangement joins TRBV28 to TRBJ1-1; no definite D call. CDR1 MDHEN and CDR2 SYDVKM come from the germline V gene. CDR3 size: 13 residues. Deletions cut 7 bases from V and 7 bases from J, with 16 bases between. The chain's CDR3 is CASTLLGSGEAFF. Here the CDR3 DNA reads TGTGCCAGCACCCTACTAGGATCTGGTGAAGCTTTCTTT. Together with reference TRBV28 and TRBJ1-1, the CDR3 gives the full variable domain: DVKVTQSSRYLVKRTGEKVFLECVQDMDHENMFWYRQDPGLGLRLIYFSYDVKMKEKGDIPEGYSVSREKKERFSLILESASTNQTSMYLCASTLLGSGEAFFGQGTRLTVV.

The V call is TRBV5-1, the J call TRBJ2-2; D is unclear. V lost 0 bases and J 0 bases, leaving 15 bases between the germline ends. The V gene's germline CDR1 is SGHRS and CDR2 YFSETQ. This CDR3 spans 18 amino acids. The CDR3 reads CASSLAVLRAANTGELFF. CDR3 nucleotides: TGCGCCAGCAGCTTGGCCGTCCTCCGCGCCGCGAACACCGGGGAGCTGTTTTTT.

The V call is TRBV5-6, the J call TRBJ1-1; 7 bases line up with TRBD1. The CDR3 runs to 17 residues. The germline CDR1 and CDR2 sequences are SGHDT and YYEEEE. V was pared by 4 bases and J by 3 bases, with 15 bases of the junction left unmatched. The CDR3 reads CASSPPRGHFRHTEAFF. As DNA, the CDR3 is TGTGCCAGCAGCCCCCCAAGGGGGCACTTCCGACACACTGAAGCTTTCTTT.

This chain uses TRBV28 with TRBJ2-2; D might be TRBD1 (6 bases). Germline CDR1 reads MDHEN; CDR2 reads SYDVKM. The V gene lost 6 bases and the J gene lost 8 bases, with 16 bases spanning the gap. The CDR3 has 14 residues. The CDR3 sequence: CASRLGQKAGELFF. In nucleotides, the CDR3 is TGTGCCAGCAGACTAGGACAGAAGGCGGGGGAGCTGTTTTTT.

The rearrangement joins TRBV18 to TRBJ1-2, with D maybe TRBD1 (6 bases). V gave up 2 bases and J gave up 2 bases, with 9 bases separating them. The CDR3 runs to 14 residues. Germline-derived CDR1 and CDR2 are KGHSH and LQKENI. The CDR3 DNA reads TGTGCCAGCTCACCAGACAGGTGGAACTATGGCTACACCTTC. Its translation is CASSPDRWNYGYTF.

The chain's CDR3 is CASSGTGGGNYGYTF. The DNA of the CDR3 is TGCGCCAGCAGCGGGACAGGGGGTGGAAACTATGGCTACACCTTC. The V call is TRBV4-1, the J call TRBJ1-2, with TRBD1 matching 11 bases. The CDR3 totals 15 residues. V trimming: 5 bases; J trimming: 2 bases; junction bases outside the gene matches: 4. CDR1 MGHRA and CDR2 YSYEKL come from the germline V gene.

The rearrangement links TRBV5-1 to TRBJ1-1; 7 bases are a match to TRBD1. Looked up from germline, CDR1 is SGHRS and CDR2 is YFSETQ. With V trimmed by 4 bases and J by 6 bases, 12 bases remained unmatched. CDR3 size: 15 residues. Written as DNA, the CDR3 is TGCGCCAGCAGCACCCATAGGGCTGACAGGGCTGAAGCTTTCTTT. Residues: CASSTHRADRAEAFF.

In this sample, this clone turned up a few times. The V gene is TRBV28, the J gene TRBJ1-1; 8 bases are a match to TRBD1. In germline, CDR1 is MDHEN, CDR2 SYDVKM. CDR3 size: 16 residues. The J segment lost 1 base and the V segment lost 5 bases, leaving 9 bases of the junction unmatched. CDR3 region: CASSPTNRGWNTEAFF. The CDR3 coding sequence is TGTGCCAGCAGTCCTACGAACAGGGGGTGGAACACTGAAGCTTTCTTT.

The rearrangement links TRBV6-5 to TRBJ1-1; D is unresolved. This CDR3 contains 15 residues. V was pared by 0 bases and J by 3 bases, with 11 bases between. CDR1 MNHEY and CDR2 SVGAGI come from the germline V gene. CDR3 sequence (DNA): TGTGCCAGCAGTTACTCGAGAGGCGGATACACTGAAGCTTTCTTT. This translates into CASSYSRGGYTEAFF.

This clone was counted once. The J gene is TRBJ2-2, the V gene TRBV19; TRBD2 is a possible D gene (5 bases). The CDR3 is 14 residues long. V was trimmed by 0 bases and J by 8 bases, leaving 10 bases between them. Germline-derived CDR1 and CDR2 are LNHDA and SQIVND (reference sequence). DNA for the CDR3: TGTGCCAGTAGTATAGATCGGAGGCAGGGGGAGCTGTTTTTT. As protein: CASSIDRRQGELFF.

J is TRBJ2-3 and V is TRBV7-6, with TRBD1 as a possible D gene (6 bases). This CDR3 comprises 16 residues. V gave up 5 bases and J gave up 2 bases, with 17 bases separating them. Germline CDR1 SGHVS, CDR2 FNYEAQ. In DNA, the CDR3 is TGTGCCAGCAGCCTGGGTTGGGCAGGGGCCACAGATACGCAGTATTTT. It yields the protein CASSLGWAGATDTQYF.

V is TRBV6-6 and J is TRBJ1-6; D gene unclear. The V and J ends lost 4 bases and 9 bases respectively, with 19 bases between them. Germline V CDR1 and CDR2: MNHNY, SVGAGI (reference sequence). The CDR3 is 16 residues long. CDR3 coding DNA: TGTGCCAGCAGTTTTCTAATTAAAATTGGTAGTTCACCCCTCCACTTT. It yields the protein CASSFLIKIGSSPLHF.

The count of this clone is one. The CDR3 sequence: CASRLDRARTGREAFF. CDR3 DNA: TGTGCCAGCAGACTGGACAGGGCACGTACGGGACGGGAAGCTTTCTTT. The chain combines TRBV27 with TRBJ1-1; TRBD1 agrees at 8 bases. CDR1 MNHEY and CDR2 SMNVEV come from the germline V gene (reference sequence). V shed 6 bases and J 8 bases; nucleotides not matched to a gene: 17. The CDR3 is 16 residues long.